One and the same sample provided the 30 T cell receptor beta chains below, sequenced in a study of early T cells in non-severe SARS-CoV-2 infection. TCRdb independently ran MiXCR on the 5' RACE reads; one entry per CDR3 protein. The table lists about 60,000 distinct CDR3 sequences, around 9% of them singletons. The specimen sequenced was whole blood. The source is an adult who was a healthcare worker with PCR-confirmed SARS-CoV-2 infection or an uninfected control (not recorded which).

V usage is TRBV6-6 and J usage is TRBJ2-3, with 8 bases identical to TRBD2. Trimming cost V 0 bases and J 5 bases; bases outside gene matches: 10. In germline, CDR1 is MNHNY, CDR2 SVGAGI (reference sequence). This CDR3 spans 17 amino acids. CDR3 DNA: TGTGCCAGCAGTTACTCAGATGCCGGGACTAGTTTAGATACGCAGTATTTT. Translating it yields CASSYSDAGTSLDTQYF.

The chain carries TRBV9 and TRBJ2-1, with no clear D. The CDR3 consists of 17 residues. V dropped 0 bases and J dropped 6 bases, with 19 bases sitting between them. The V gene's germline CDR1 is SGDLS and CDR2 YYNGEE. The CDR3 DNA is TGTGCCAGCAGCGTAGAGCGCTTCTTAGGGCCAACCAATGAGCAGTTCTTC. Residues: CASSVERFLGPTNEQFF.

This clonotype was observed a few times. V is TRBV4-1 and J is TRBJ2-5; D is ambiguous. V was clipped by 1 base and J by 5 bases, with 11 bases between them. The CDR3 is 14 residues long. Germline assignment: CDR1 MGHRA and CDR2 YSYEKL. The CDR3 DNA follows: TGCGCCAGCAGCCAAGGCCTTATCAAGGAGACCCAGTACTTC. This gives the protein CASSQGLIKETQYF.

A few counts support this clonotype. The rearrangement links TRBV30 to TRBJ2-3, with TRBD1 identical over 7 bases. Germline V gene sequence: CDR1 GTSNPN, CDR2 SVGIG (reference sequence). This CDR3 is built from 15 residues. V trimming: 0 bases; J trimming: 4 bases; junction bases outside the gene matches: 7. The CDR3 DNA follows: TGTGCCTGGAGTGTACGACAGGGCTGGGCAGATACGCAGTATTTT. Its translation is CAWSVRQGWADTQYF.

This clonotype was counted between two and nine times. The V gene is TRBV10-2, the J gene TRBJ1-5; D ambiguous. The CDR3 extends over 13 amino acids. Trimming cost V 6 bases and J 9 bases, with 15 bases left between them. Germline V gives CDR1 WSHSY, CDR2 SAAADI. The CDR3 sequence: CASRDGVAGPQHF. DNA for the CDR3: TGCGCCAGCAGGGACGGGGTTGCGGGGCCCCAGCATTTT.

Here the CDR3 reads CASSLGGRAGETQYF. CDR3 DNA sequence: TGTGCCAGCAGCTTGGGCGGGAGGGCAGGAGAGACCCAGTACTTC. The rearrangement links TRBV5-4 to TRBJ2-5, with 9 nucleotides matching TRBD2. Germline CDR1 and CDR2: SGHNT and YYREEE (reference sequence). The CDR3 is 15 amino acids. With 0 bases clipped from V and 4 bases from J, the junction kept 4 bases outside the gene matches.

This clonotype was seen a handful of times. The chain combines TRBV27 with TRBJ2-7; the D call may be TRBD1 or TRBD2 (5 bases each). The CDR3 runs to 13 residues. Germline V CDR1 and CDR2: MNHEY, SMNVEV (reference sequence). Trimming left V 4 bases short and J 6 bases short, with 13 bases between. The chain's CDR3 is CASSWGARGEQYF. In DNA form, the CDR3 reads TGTGCCAGCAGTTGGGGTGCGAGGGGCGAGCAGTACTTC.

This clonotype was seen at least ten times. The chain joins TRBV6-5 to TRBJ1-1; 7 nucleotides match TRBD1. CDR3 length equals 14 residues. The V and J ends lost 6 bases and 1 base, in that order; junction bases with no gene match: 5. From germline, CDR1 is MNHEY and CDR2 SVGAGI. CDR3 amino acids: CASRRAGGNTEAFF. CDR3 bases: TGTGCCAGCAGGCGGGCAGGGGGGAACACTGAAGCTTTCTTT.

The CDR3 here is CASGTGLNTEAFF. The DNA for the CDR3 is TGTGCTAGTGGTACTGGGTTGAACACTGAAGCTTTCTTT. This chain joins TRBV12-5 and TRBJ1-1; D gene uncertain. V dropped 5 bases and J dropped 0 bases, with 7 bases sitting between them. Germline V gives CDR1 LGHNT, CDR2 FRNRAP. The CDR3 runs 13 residues.

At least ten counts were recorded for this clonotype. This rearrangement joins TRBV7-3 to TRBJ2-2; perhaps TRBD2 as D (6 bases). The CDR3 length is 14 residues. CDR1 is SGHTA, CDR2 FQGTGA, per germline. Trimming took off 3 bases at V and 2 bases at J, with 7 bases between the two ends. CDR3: CASSFGGNTGELFF. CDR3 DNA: TGTGCCAGCAGCTTCGGGGGTAACACCGGGGAGCTGTTTTTT.

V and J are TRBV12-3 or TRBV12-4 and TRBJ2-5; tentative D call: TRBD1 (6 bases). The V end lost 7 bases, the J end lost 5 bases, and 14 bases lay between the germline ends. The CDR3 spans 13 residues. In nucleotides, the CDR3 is TGTGCCAGCACTTCAGGGGTATTGGAGACCCAGTACTTC. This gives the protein CASTSGVLETQYF.

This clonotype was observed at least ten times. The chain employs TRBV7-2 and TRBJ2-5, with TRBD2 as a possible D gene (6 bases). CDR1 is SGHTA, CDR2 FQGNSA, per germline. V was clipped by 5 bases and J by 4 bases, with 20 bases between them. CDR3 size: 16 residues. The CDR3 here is CASSAGVAETGETQYF. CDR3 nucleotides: TGTGCCAGCAGCGCCGGGGTAGCGGAAACCGGAGAGACCCAGTACTTC. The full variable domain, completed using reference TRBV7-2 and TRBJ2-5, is GAGVSQSPSNKVTEKGKDVELRCDPISGHTALYWYRQSLGQGLEFLIYFQGNSAPDKSGLPSDRFSAERTGGSVSTLTIQRTQQEDSAVYLCASSAGVAETGETQYFGPGTRLLVL.

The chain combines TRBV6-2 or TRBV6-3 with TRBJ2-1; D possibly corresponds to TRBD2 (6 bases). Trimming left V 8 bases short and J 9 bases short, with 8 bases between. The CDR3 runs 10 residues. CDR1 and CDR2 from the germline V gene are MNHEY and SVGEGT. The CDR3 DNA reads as TGTGCCAGCTACGGGGGTGAGCAGTTCTTC. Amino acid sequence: CASYGGEQFF.

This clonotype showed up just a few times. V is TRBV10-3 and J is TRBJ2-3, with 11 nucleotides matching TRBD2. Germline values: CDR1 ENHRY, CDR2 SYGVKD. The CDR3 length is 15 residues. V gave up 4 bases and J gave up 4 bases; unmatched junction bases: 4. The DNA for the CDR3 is TGTGCCATCAGTGTGGGACTAGCGGAGTCAGATACGCAGTATTTT. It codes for CAISVGLAESDTQYF.

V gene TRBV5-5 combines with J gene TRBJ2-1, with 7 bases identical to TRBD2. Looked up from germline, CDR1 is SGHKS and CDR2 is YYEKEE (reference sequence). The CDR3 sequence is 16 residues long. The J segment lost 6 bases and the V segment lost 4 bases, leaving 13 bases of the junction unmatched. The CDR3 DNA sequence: TGTGCCAGCAGCCCACCGATAGCGGGTGGGCGCAATGAGCAGTTCTTC. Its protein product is CASSPPIAGGRNEQFF.

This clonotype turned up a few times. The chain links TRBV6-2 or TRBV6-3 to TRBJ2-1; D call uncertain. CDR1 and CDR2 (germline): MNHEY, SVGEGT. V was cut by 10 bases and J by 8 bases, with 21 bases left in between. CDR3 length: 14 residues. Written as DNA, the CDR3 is TGTGCCACCCTACCTGTGGCTTCTACATATGAGCAGTTCTTC. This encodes CATLPVASTYEQFF.

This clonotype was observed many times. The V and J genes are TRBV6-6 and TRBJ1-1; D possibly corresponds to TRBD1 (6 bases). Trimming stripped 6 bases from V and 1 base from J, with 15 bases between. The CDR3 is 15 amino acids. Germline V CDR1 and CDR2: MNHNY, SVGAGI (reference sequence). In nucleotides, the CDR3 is TGTGCCAGCAGCCCCCGTTCGACAGGGAACACTGAAGCTTTCTTT. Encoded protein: CASSPRSTGNTEAFF.

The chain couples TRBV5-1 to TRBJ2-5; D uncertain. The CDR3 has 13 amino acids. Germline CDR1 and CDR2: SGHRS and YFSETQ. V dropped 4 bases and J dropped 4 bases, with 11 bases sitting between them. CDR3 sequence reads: CASSPTWGETQYF. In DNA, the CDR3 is TGCGCCAGCAGCCCGACGTGGGGAGAGACCCAGTACTTC.

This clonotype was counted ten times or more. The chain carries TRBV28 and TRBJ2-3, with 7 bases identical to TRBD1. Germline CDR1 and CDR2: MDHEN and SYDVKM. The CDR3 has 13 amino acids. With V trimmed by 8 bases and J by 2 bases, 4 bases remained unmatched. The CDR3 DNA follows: TGTGCCAGCCAGGACAGGAACACAGATACGCAGTATTTT. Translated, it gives CASQDRNTDTQYF.

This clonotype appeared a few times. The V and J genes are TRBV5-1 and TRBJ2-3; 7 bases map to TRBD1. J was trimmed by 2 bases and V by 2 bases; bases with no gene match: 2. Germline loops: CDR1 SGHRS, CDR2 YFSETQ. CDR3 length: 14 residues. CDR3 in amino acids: CASSFTGDTDTQYF. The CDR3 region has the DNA TGCGCCAGCAGCTTTACAGGGGACACAGATACGCAGTATTTT.

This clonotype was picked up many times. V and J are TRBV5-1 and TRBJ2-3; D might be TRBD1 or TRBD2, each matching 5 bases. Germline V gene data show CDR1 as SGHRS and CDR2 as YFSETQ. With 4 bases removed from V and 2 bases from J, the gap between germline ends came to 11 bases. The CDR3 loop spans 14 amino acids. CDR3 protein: CASSGRDATDTQYF. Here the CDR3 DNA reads TGCGCCAGCAGCGGCCGGGACGCCACAGATACGCAGTATTTT.

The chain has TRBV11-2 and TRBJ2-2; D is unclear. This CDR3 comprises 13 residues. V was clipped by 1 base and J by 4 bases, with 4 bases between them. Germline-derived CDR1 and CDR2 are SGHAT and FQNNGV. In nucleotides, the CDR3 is TGTGCCAGCAGCTTAGGCTCCACCGGGGAGCTGTTTTTT. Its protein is CASSLGSTGELFF.

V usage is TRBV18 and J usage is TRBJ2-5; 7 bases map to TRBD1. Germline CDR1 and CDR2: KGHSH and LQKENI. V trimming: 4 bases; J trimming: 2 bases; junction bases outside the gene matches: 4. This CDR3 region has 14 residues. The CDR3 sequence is CASSLGQEQETQYF. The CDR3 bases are TGTGCCAGCTCACTTGGACAGGAGCAAGAGACCCAGTACTTC.

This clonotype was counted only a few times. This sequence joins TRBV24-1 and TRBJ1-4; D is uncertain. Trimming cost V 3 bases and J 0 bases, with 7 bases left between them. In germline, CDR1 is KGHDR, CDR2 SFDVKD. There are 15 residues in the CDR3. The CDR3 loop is CATSDPTATNEKLFF. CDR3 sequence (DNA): TGTGCCACCAGTGATCCCACAGCAACTAATGAAAAACTGTTTTTT.

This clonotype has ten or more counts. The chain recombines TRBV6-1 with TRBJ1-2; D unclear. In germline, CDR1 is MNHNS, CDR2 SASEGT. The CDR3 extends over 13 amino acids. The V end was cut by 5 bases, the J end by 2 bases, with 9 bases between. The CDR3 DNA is TGTGCCAGCAGTACTCCCGGGAACTATGGCTACACCTTC. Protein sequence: CASSTPGNYGYTF.

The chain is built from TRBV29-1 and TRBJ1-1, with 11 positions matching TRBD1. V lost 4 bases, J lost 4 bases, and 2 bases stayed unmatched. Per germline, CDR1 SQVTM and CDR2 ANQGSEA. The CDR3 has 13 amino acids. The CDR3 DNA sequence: TGCAGCGTTGGGACAGGGGGCCTCACTGAAGCTTTCTTT. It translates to CSVGTGGLTEAFF.

CDR3: CASSLAGHRDIQYF. The DNA for the CDR3 is TGTGCCAGCAGTTTGGCAGGGCATAGGGACATTCAGTACTTC. V is TRBV9 and J is TRBJ2-4; D is possibly TRBD1 (5 bases). The CDR3 runs to 14 residues. Trimming shortened V by 5 bases and J by 8 bases, and 17 bases separated the two germline ends. Germline V gene data show CDR1 as SGDLS and CDR2 as YYNGEE. Combining the CDR3 with reference TRBV9 and TRBJ2-4 gives the whole variable domain DSGVTQTPKHLITATGQRVTLRCSPRSGDLSVYWYQQSLDQGLQFLIQYYNGEERAKGNILERFSAQQFPDLHSELNLSSLELGDSALYFCASSLAGHRDIQYFGAGTRLSVL.

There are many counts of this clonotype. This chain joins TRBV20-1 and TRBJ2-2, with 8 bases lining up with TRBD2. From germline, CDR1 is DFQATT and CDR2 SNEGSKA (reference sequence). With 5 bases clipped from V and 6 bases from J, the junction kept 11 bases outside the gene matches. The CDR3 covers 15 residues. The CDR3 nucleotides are TGCAGTGCTGCCGTCAGCGGGAGCGTCTCCGGGGAGCTGTTTTTT. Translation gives CSAAVSGSVSGELFF.

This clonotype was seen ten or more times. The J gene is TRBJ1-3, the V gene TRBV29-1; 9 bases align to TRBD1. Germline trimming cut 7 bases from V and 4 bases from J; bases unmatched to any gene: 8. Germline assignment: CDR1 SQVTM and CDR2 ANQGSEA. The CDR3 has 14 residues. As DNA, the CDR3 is TGCAGCGCATGGGACAGGGCATTGGGAAACACCATATATTTT. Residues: CSAWDRALGNTIYF.

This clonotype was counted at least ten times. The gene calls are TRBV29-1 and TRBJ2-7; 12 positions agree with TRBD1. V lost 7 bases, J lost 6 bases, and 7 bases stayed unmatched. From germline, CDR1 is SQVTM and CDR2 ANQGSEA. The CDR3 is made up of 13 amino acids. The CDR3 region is CSGRGQGAGEQYF. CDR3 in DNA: TGCAGCGGACGGGGACAGGGGGCGGGCGAGCAGTACTTC.